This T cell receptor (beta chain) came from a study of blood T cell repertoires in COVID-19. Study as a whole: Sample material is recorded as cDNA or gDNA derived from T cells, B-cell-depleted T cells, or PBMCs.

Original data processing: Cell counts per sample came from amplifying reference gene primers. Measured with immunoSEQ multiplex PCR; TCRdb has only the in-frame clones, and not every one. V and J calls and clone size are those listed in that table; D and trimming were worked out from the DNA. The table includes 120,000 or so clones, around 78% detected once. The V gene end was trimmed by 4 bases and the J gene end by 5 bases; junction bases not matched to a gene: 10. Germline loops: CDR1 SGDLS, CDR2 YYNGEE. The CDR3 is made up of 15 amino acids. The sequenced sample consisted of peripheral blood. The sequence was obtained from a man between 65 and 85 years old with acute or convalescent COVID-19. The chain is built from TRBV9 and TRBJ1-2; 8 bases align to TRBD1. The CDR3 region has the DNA TGTGCCAGCAGCTCTAGCGGACAGGGTGGGTATGGCTACACCTTC. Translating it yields CASSSSGQGGYGYTF. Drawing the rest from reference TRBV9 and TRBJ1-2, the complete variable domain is DSGVTQTPKHLITATGQRVTLRCSPRSGDLSVYWYQQSLDQGLQFLIQYYNGEERAKGNILERFSAQQFPDLHSELNLSSLELGDSALYFCASSSSGQGGYGYTFGSGTRLTVV.